The sequence of this T cell receptor (beta chain) was determined in a study of shared clonotypes between healthy human individuals. Genomic DNA belonging to each subset was distributed in equal measure over several immunoSEQ plates. The data were produced by immunoSEQ multiplex PCR, yet TCRdb's version contains in-frame clones alone and is incomplete. The sample lists roughly 500,000 clones; about 79% were seen once. The CDR3 spans 17 residues. Germline CDR1 MNHEY, CDR2 SMNVEV (reference sequence). The V and J ends lost 7 bases and 0 bases respectively, with 16 bases between them. The V and J genes are TRBV27 and TRBJ2-6; D gene uncertain. The source material was PBMCs. The TCR originated in a woman aged 40-49 years in good health. Some clones in this sample may be carry-over from other donors' samples. CDR3 nucleotide sequence: TGTGCCAGCACCCTAGGGTATGCCCTCTCTGGGGCCAACGTCCTGACTTTC. Residues: CASTLGYALSGANVLTF.